Described below is a single T cell receptor beta chain sequence and its context. Its antigen is as yet unknown. The sample belongs to a study of T cells expressing NK-cell markers. The overall study: The study drew TCR beta repertoires from sorted CD3+CD56+NKG2C+, CD3+CD56+NKG2C- and CD3+CD56-NKG2C+ T cells. Just one sequenced donor of eight was HCMV-seronegative, while seven were seropositive.

General study results and limits: The CD3+CD56-NKG2C+ fraction was also led by these clonotypes in four donors. In a group of about 6 donors, dominant NKG2C+ clonotypes represented roughly 1.0-7.5% of CD8+ T cells.

TCRdb processed the 5' RACE reads again and assigns one entry to each CDR3 protein, with no DNA. Here the sample table reports about 550,000 distinct CDR3 sequences. The sequenced material came from blood T cells: a sorted CD56 or NKG2C T cell subset, CD4+ or CD8+ T cells, or bulk PBMC T cells (not recorded which). This TCR derives from a man aged 18-30 years in good health.

CDR3 sequence reads: CASRSGTSVGTDTQYF. The V call is TRBV3-1, the J call TRBJ2-3; the TCRdb call, TRBD2, lacks DNA for checking. The CDR3 has 16 residues. Germline V lookup: CDR1 LGHDT, CDR2 YNNKEL (reference sequence).